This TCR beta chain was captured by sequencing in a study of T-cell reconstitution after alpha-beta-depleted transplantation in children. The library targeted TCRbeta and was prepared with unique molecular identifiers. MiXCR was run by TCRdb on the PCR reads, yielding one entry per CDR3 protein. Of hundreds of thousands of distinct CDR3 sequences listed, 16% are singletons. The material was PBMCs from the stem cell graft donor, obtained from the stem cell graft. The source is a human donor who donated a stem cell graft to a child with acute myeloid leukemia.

The CDR3 sequence: CASTRTGQMNTEAFF. The CDR3 DNA is TGTGCCAGCACCCGGACAGGGCAAATGAACACTGAAGCTTTCTTT. The chain links TRBV6-1 to TRBJ1-1, with TRBD1 matching over 8 bases. Looked up from germline, CDR1 is MNHNS and CDR2 is SASEGT. Losses at the gene ends were 7 bases for V and 0 bases for J; bases not matched to a gene: 7. The CDR3 loop spans 15 amino acids.